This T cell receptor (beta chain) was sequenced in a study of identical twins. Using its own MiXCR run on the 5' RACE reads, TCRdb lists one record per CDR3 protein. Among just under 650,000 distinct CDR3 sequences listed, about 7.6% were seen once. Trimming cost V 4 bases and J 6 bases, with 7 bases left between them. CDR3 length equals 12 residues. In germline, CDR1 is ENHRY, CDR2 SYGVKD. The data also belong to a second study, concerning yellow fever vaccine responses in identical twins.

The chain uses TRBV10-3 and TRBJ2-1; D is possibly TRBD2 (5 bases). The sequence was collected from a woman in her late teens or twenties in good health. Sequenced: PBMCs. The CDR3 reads CAISGTSNEQFF. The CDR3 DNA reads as TGTGCCATCAGTGGAACTAGCAATGAGCAGTTCTTC.